This TCR beta chain came from a study of OX40 agonist ivuxolimab in advanced cancers. Across the study: An agonistic anti-OX40 (CD134) antibody, ivuxolimab, was used to treat the patients.

This CDR3 is built from 13 residues. Trimming cost V 3 bases and J 4 bases, with 12 bases left between them. Per germline, CDR1 GTSNPN and CDR2 SVGIG (reference sequence). Regarding the study as a whole: At 0.1 to 3.0 mg/kg and by week 6, CD4+ and CD8+ T cells in the blood had expanded clonally.

Repertoires were generated with immunoSEQ multiplex PCR, while TCRdb's copy carries only in-frame clones and drops some. Here the sample spans 40,000 to 60,000 clones, about 93% being singletons. Concerning this clone itself: Its antigen is unidentified.

This chain uses TRBV30 with TRBJ1-2; TRBD1 might be the D (5 bases). Specimen: CD4+ or CD8+ T cells sorted from blood, collected in a trial of the OX40 agonist ivuxolimab. The TCR was taken from an adult with an advanced solid tumor such as melanoma, head and neck, liver or kidney cancer. CDR3 sequence: CAWRQWGTYGYTF. The CDR3 bases are TGTGCCTGGAGACAGTGGGGGACCTATGGCTACACCTTC. The entire variable domain, with the rest obtained from reference TRBV30 and TRBJ1-2, is as follows: SQTIHQWPATLVQPVGSPLSLECTVEGTSNPNLYWYRQAAGRGLQLLFYSVGIGQISSEVPQNLSASRPQDRQFILSSKKLLLSDSGFYLCAWRQWGTYGYTFGSGTRLTVV.